This is a list of T cell receptor beta chains from one sample in a study of shared clonotypes between healthy human individuals. Repertoires were generated with immunoSEQ multiplex PCR, while TCRdb's copy carries only in-frame clones and drops some. Among about 2 million clones, around 96% were seen once, and the ten largest hold approximately 1%. Material: naive CD8+ T cells sorted from blood. These receptors were collected from a man aged 18 to 35 in good health. The conserved cysteine and the conserved F or W are not part of the CDR3 here. Clone size appears in some rows only: once, few, many, or a class for an expanded clone.

clone_size,v_call,j_call,cdr3_length,cdr3_aa
.,TRBV18,TRBJ2-1,13,ASSLLAGGYNEQF
.,TRBV4-1,TRBJ2-1,12,ASSQVETLNEQF
once,TRBV2,TRBJ2-3,12,ASSWTSGEDTQY
.,TRBV9,TRBJ2-7,11,ASSSPGSYEQY
.,TRBV5-1,TRBJ2-1,11,ASSLTGWTEQF
.,TRBV29-1,TRBJ2-7,10,SGGTDAYEQY
once,TRBV5-6,TRBJ2-3,14,ASSLALAGGLDTQY
.,TRBV2,TRBJ1-4,14,ASSEVTGEANEKLF
.,TRBV9,TRBJ2-3,14,ASSADRGYSTDTQY
.,TRBV5-3,TRBJ2-5,12,ARSPSPGTGTQY
.,TRBV10-2,TRBJ2-1,15,ASSEGTSGARTNEQF
.,TRBV27,TRBJ2-2,15,ASSPIGGLASTGELF
.,TRBV27,TRBJ1-2,13,ASSLFPLEGYGYT
.,TRBV5-4,TRBJ2-3,11,ASSFQGADTQY
.,TRBV11-2,TRBJ2-7,13,ASSLAWDGSYEQY
.,TRBV15,TRBJ2-2,15,ATSRYRGLANTGELF
.,TRBV4-1,TRBJ2-7,15,ASSQVGPRQGPYEQY
.,TRBV27,TRBJ2-1,14,ASSLIGENSYNEQF
.,TRBV6-5,TRBJ1-2,11,ASSYGTGWGYT
.,TRBV4-3,TRBJ2-2,11,ASSHEVAGELF
.,TRBV7-8,TRBJ1-1,16,ASSLSALWADPSTEAF
.,TRBV5-1,TRBJ1-1,14,ASSSRGGAPNTEAF
.,TRBV13,TRBJ2-7,12,ASSRSKQGKEQY
.,TRBV4-3,TRBJ2-7,14,ASSQDRTGFFSEQY
.,TRBV7-8,TRBJ2-7,15,ASSFHRDRGDSYEQY
.,TRBV18,TRBJ1-4,14,ASSPEPPGRDEKLF
.,TRBV27,TRBJ2-1,12,ASNTQGTYNEQF
.,TRBV2,TRBJ2-5,11,ARGGRKQETQY
.,TRBV28,TRBJ1-5,12,ASINRGLGQPQH
.,TRBV5-6,TRBJ2-1,16,ASSIDRGSMSSYNEQF
.,TRBV6-5,TRBJ2-7,10,ATLTGSYEQY
.,TRBV23-1,TRBJ2-7,12,ASSQRGRVYEQY
.,TRBV30,TRBJ2-7,12,AWSTDRGQDEQY
.,TRBV27,TRBJ1-1,11,ASSPPGEPEAF
once,TRBV6-5,TRBJ2-2,11,ASRGTSSGELF
.,TRBV15,TRBJ2-5,12,ATSRDQGAETQY
once,TRBV13,TRBJ1-2,14,ASSLRPDRGLYGYT
.,TRBV2,TRBJ2-3,12,ASSGGLGADTQY
.,TRBV7-6,TRBJ2-7,11,ASSPRGAYEQY
.,TRBV27,TRBJ2-1,13,ASSLWTGGRNEQF
.,TRBV19,TRBJ1-5,16,ASSLLIRQDNSNQPQH
.,TRBV4-1,TRBJ1-1,12,ASSMRREGPEAF
.,TRBV7-9,TRBJ2-2,12,ASSPDSNTGELF
.,TRBV7-9,TRBJ2-2,14,ASSSPDSANTGELF
.,TRBV4-1,TRBJ2-7,15,ASSQDRELAGAYEQY
.,TRBV7-2,TRBJ2-7,12,ASSLSGGAFEQY
.,TRBV28,TRBJ2-7,12,ASSLLPESYEQY
.,TRBV4-3,TRBJ2-1,10,ASSHGPNEQF